This TCR beta chain was captured in a study of vaccination effects on CD4 cells after COVID-19. Findings and limits, study-wide: Vaccine-induced clones in healthy vaccinees cross-reacted with common cold coronaviruses in only 1 of 255 cases. Whether induced by infection or by vaccine, clones showed marked clonal contraction late after vaccination.

Researchers isolated CD4+ T cells once around 11 days of culture had elapsed. Nucleocapsid antibodies were negative in the vaccine recipients, who had never had SARS-CoV-2 infection. Days 3 and 7 were when half the medium was replaced with IL-2 medium. This CDR3 spans 12 amino acids. V lost 2 bases and J 9 bases, leaving 9 bases between the germline ends. The germline V gene has CDR1 SGHRS and CDR2 YFSETQ. Some clones are missing from TCRdb's copy, which holds only in-frame ones; the method was immunoSEQ multiplex PCR. The sample has 50,000 to 60,000 clones, about three quarters seen once. As for this clone: The antigen is unknown.

The rearrangement links TRBV5-1 to TRBJ2-1; D remains ambiguous. This material consisted of CD4+ T cells from PBMCs cultured without peptide, taken before COVID-19 vaccination. The sequence was obtained from a human donor who received a COVID-19 vaccine. The CDR3 bases are TGCGCCAGCAGCTTTTATAGCCCTGAGCAGTTCTTC. As protein: CASSFYSPEQFF.